The source of this TCR beta chain is a study of blood T cell repertoires in COVID-19. Study information: Acute-phase and convalescent COVID-19 samples originated in the United States, Italy and Spain. Nucleic acid was either cDNA or gDNA, and it came from T cells, B-cell-depleted T cells, or PBMCs.

Trimming removed 2 bases at V and 4 bases at J, with 8 bases between. This CDR3 comprises 13 residues. Data came from immunoSEQ multiplex PCR; TCRdb stores just in-frame clones and leaves some out. Among around 250,000 clones listed, around 89% were seen once. Followed longitudinally, the Seattle patients had been enrolled during active infection. Sequenced input: peripheral blood. V gene TRBV12-3 or TRBV12-4 combines with J gene TRBJ1-1; D is perhaps TRBD1 (5 bases). The sequence was obtained from a woman aged 55-70 years with COVID-19, enrolled during active disease. The CDR3 region is CASSLRGFTEAFF. The DNA of the CDR3 is TGTGCCAGCAGTTTACGGGGGTTCACTGAAGCTTTCTTT.